This T cell receptor beta chain was captured in a study of blood T cell repertoires in COVID-19 (dated by TCRdb to 2018 to 2021). A note on the overall study: Samples from collaborators originated in the United States, Italy and Spain and spanned both the acute and convalescent phases of COVID-19. The prospective study material was composed of cDNA or gDNA derived from T cells, B-cell-depleted T cells, or PBMCs. Where available, HLA class I and class II types were obtained from metadata supplied by the sample provider rather than from assay-based typing. The dataset comprised deeply sampled blood TCRbeta repertoires from subjects exposed to, actively infected with, or recovered from COVID-19. Sample metadata almost always included a de-identified subject ID, COVID-19 status, age in years and sex. Samples came from the ongoing ImmuneRACE study (first 160 participants) plus 1,254 subjects from 6 global collaborators. The repertoires were made available in a free public database intended to serve as a resource for research on the immune response to SARS-CoV-2. Study-level results and caveats: How much clinical and demographic metadata was included differed by source and by participant, and the metadata was provided uncurated.

Participants in the prospective study were enrolled through a virtual design, were aged roughly 18 to 100 years, and lived in 24 United States geographic areas. In the prospective study, cohorts were assigned on the basis of participant-reported clinical history obtained from a screening survey and a study questionnaire. For ImmuneRACE Cohort 3, a participant was defined as recovered based on two consecutive negative NP/OP PCR tests, clearance by a healthcare professional, or resolution of symptoms. Each participant in the prospective study had whole blood, serum and a nasopharyngeal or oropharyngeal swab collected by mobile phlebotomists. Over a 2-month period, participants in the prospective study had the option of providing additional blood draws and questionnaires. Before DNA extraction, prospective study blood samples were shipped either frozen or at room temperature. Trimming at the junction amounts to 1 base on V and 0 bases on J, and the germline ends lie 3 bases apart. The germline V gene gives CDR1 as MDHEN and CDR2 as SYDVKM. The CDR3 has 13 amino acids, counting the end cysteine and phenylalanine. Just the 39-base CDR3 DNA is kept, in frame starting at base 1.

TCRbeta CDR3 regions were amplified from genomic DNA by means of the immunoSEQ Assay, a bias-controlled multiplex PCR. The original pipeline was this. Nucleated cell counts per sample were estimated from amplification of reference gene primers within the assay. To quantify the absolute abundance of each unique TCRbeta CDR3 rearrangement, sequence reads were collapsed and filtered. For each sample, productive Simpson clonality was calculated by taking the square root of Simpson's diversity index across productive rearrangements. TCRdb retrieved this table from immuneACCESS and kept in-frame rearrangements only. Not all clones are present; in checked studies, unresolved V genes account for under half, and no reason is known for the remainder. V and J calls and clone size come straight from that table; D and trimming were deduced from the DNA. A total of under 350,000 clones appear in this sample, 85% to 90% of them only once. Clones ranked in the top ten supply approximately 2% of the sample.

As regards this clone: Its antigen remains unidentified. It has no much larger one-base neighbor in the sample; base qualities were not kept. Additional DNA sequences in this sample encode the identical CDR3.

The sequencing sample was made of PBMCs or T cells enriched from blood (not recorded which). The TCR originated in a woman between 55 and 75 years old who had recovered from COVID-19. This chain is built from TRBV28 and TRBJ1-1, with the D gene uncertain. The sequenced DNA: TGTGCCAGCAGTTTATCAGTGAACACTGAAGCTTTCTTT. Its amino acids are CASSLSVNTEAFF.